This T cell receptor (beta chain) comes out of a study of T cell changes during pregnancy in multiple sclerosis. This CDR3 is 13 amino acids long. V was shortened by 8 bases and J by 4 bases, with 14 bases between the two germline ends. The germline CDR1 and CDR2 sequences are MNHEY and SVGAGI. TCRdb's table, derived via immunoSEQ multiplex PCR, lists solely in-frame clones and lacks some. The table lists approximately 45,000 clones, roughly 90% of them singletons. This rearrangement joins TRBV6-5 to TRBJ1-1; no firm D call. The sequencing here drew on CD8+ T cells from peripheral blood mononuclear cells, taken in the second trimester of pregnancy. This TCR came from a female donor with multiple sclerosis, enrolled in a pregnancy study. Written as DNA, the CDR3 is TGTGCCAGCCGCGGCTCGGCAGTCACTGAAGCTTTCTTT. Translating it yields CASRGSAVTEAFF.